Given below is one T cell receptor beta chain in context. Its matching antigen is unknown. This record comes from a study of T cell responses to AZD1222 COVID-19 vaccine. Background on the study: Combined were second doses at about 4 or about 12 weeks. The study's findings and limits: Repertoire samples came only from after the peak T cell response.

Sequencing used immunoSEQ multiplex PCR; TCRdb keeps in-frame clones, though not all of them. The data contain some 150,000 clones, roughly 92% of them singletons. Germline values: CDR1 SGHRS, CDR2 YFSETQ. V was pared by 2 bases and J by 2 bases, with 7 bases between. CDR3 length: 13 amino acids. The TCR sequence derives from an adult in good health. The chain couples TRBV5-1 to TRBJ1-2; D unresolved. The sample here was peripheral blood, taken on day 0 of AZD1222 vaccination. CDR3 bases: TGCGCCAGCAGCTTCACTTTAAACTATGGCTACACCTTC. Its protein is CASSFTLNYGYTF.